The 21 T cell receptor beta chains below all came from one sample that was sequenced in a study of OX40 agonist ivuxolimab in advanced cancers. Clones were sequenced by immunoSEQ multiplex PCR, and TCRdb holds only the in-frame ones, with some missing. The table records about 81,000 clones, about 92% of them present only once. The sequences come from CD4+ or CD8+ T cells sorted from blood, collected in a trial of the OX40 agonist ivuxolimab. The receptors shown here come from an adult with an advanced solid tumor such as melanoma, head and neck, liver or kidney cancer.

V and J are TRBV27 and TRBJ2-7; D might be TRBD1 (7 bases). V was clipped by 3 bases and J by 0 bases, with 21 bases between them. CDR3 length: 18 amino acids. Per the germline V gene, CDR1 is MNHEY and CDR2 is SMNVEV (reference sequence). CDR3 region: CASSFGPSRGTVSYEQYF. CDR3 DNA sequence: TGTGCCAGCAGTTTCGGGCCTTCCCGGGGGACAGTCTCCTACGAGCAGTACTTC.

The CDR3 DNA follows: TGCGCCAGCAGTGATTTGATTTCGAGCAATCAGCCCCAGCATTTT. Protein sequence: CASSDLISSNQPQHF. The chain links TRBV10-1 to TRBJ1-5; the D is unclear. The CDR3 has 15 residues. V shed 3 bases and J shed 1 base, with 10 bases lying between them. The germline V gene has CDR1 WNHNN and CDR2 SYGVQD (reference sequence).

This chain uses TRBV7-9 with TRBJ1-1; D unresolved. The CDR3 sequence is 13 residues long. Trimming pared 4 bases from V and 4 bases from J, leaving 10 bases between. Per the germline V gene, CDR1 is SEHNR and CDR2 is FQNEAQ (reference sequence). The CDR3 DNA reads TGTGCCAGCAGCTCAGGATGGACCACTGAAGCTTTCTTT. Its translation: CASSSGWTTEAFF. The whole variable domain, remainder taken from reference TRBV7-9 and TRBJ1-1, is DTGVSQNPRHKITKRGQNVTFRCDPISEHNRLYWYRQTLGQGPEFLTYFQNEAQLEKSRLLSDRFSAERPKGSFSTLEIQRTEQGDSAMYLCASSSGWTTEAFFGQGTRLTVV.

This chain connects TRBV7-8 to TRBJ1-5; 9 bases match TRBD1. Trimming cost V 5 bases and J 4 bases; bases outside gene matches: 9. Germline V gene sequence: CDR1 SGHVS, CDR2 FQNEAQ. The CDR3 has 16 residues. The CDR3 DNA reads TGTGCCAGCAGCCTCTCGTCCGGGACAGGGAATCAGCCCCAGCATTTT. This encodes CASSLSSGTGNQPQHF. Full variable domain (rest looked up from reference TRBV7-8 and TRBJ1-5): GAGVSQSPRYKVAKRGQDVALRCDPISGHVSLFWYQQALGQGPEFLTYFQNEAQLDKSGLPSDRFFAERPEGSVSTLKIQRTQQEDSAVYLCASSLSSGTGNQPQHFGDGTRLSIL.

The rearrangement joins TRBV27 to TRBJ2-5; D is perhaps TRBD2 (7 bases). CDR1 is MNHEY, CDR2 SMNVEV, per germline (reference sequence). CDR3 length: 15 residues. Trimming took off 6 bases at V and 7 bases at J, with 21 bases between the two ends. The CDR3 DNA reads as TGTGCCAGCAGGGATGACAGTGAGGGGGAGGGGACCCAGTACTTC. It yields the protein CASRDDSEGEGTQYF.

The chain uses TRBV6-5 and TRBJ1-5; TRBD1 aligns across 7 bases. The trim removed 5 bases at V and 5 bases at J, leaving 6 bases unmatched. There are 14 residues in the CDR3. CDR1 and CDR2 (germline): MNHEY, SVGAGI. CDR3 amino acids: CASSPGGLDQPQHF. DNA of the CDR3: TGTGCCAGCAGTCCAGGGGGATTGGATCAGCCCCAGCATTTT.

The CDR3 here is CASSPGLSPNYGYTF. The CDR3 DNA reads as TGTGCCAGCAGCCCGGGTCTTTCCCCTAACTATGGCTACACCTTC. This sequence joins TRBV5-5 and TRBJ1-2, with no clear D. The CDR3 is 15 amino acids. Germline assignment: CDR1 SGHKS and CDR2 YYEKEE (reference sequence). Trimming shortened V by 4 bases and J by 0 bases, and 13 bases separated the two germline ends.

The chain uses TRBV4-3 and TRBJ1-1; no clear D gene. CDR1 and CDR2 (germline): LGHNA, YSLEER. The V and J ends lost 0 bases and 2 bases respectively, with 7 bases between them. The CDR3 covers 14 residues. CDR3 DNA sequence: TGCGCCAGCAGCCAAGATGCGGTAAACACTGAAGCTTTCTTT. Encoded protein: CASSQDAVNTEAFF.

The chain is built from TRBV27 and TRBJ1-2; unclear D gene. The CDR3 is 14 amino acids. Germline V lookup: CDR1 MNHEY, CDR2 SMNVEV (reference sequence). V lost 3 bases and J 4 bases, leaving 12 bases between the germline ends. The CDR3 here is CASSLDPGSYGYTF. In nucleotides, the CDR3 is TGTGCCAGCAGTTTGGACCCCGGGAGCTATGGCTACACCTTC.

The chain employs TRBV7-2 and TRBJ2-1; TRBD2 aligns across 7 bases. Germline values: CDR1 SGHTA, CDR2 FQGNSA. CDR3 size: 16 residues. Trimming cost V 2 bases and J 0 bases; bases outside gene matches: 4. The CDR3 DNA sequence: TGTGCCAGCAGCTTATCAGCGGGGCGCTCCTACAATGAGCAGTTCTTC. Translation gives CASSLSAGRSYNEQFF. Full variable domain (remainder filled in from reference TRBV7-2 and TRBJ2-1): GAGVSQSPSNKVTEKGKDVELRCDPISGHTALYWYRQSLGQGLEFLIYFQGNSAPDKSGLPSDRFSAERTGGSVSTLTIQRTQQEDSAVYLCASSLSAGRSYNEQFFGPGTRLTVL.

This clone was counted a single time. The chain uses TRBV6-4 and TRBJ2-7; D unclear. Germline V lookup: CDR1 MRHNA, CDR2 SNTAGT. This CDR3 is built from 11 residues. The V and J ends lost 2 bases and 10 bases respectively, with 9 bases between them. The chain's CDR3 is CASSDQAGQYF. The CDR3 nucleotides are TGTGCCAGCAGTGACCAGGCCGGCCAGTACTTC.

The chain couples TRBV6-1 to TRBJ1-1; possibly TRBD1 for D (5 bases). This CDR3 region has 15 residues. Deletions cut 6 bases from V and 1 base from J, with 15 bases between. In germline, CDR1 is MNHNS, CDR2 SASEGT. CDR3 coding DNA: TGTGCCAGCAGCCCTGGGGGTTATTGGAACACTGAAGCTTTCTTT. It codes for CASSPGGYWNTEAFF.

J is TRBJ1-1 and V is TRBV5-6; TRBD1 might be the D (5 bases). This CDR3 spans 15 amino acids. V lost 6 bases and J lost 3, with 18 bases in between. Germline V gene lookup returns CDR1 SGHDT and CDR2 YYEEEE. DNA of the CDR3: TGTGCCAGCACCAACGGGGGGGAATTAGACACTGAAGCTTTCTTT. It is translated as CASTNGGELDTEAFF.

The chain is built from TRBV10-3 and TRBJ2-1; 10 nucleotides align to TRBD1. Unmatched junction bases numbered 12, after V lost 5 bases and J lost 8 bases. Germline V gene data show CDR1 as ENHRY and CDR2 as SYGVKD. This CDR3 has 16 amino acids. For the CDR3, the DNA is TGTGCCATCAGTAGCCGGGACAGGGGAACCGAGGATGAGCAGTTCTTC. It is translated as CAISSRDRGTEDEQFF.

The CDR3 region has the DNA TGTGCCAGCAGCTATAGCACAGATACGCAGTATTTT. Its translation: CASSYSTDTQYF. The J gene is TRBJ2-3, the V gene TRBV7-2, with unresolved D. Germline V gene data show CDR1 as SGHTA and CDR2 as FQGNSA. V was pared by 4 bases and J by 0 bases, with 2 bases between. The CDR3 runs 12 residues.

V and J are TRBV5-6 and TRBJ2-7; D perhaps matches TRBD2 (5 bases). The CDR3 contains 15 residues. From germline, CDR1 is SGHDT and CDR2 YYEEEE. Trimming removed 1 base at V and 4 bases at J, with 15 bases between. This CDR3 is CASSLRGGGKYEQYF. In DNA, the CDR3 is TGTGCCAGCAGCTTGCGGGGTGGCGGAAAGTACGAGCAGTACTTC.

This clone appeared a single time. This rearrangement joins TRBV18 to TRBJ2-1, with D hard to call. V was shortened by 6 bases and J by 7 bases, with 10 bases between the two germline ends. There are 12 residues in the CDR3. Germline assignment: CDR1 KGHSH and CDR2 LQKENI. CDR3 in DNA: TGTGCCAGCTCGTCGGGTTCTAATGAGCAGTTCTTC. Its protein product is CASSSGSNEQFF.

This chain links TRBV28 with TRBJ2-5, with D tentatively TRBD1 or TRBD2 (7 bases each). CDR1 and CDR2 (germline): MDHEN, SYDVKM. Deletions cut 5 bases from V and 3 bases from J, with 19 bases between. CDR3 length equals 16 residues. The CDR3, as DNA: TGTGCCAGCAGTCCAGAGAGACAGGGAGGGAAAGAGACCCAGTACTTC. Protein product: CASSPERQGGKETQYF.

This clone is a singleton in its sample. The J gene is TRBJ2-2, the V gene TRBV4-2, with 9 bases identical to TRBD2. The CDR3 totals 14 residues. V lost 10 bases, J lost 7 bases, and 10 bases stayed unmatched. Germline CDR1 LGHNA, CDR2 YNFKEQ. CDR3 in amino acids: CATRTKREVGELFF. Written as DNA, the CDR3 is TGTGCCACCCGGACTAAGCGGGAGGTCGGGGAGCTGTTTTTT.

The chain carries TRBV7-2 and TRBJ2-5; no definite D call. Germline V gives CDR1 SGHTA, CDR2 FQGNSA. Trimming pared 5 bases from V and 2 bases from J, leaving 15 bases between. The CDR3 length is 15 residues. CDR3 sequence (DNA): TGTGCCAGCAGCACTCGACACGCAAATCAAGAGACCCAGTACTTC. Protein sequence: CASSTRHANQETQYF.

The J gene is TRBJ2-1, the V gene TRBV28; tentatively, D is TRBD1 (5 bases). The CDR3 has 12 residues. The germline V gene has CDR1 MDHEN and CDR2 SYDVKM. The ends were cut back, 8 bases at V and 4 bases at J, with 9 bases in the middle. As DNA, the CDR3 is TGTGCCAGCGAGAAGGGGTACAATGAGCAGTTCTTC. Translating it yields CASEKGYNEQFF.